The sample holds a few counts of the clone carrying this T cell receptor beta chain. The antigen is unknown. This sample was included in a study of T-cell memory formation after mild COVID-19. General observations from the study: The appearance of some responding clones in pre-infection memory suggested that cross-reactive memory joined.

Germline lookup yields CDR1 SGHRS and CDR2 YFSETQ. The ends were cut back, 1 base at V and 2 bases at J, with 19 bases in the middle. This CDR3 comprises 19 residues. TCRdb processed the 5' RACE reads anew with MiXCR; each CDR3 protein has one entry. The sample holds about 57,000 distinct CDR3 sequences; over 9% are singletons and the top ten take approximately 24%. This receptor was obtained from a man between 18 and 35 years old who had mild COVID-19 (a few samples of this study predate the infection). Cell type and time point are not known. The chain links TRBV5-1 to TRBJ2-6; a weak D match, TRBD1 (6 bases). The sequencing input was PBMCs or a T cell subset sorted from them (not recorded which). CDR3 protein: CASSLPQGHLLPGANVLTF. The DNA of the CDR3 is TGCGCCAGCAGCTTGCCCCAGGGACATCTCCTCCCTGGGGCCAACGTCCTGACTTTC.